The sequence of this TCR beta chain was determined in a study of control samples from healthy donors and cancer patients. V lost 1 base and J 7 bases, leaving 13 bases between the germline ends. CDR3 length equals 15 residues. CDR1 SNHLY and CDR2 FYNNEI come from the germline V gene. Generated by immunoSEQ multiplex PCR, the TCRdb table keeps only in-frame clones and is missing some. This repertoire shows 350,000 to 450,000 clones, more than 80% found once; its top ten account for 5% to 8%. J is TRBJ1-4 and V is TRBV2; D gene ambiguous. The receptor comes from a middle-aged man with head and neck cancer. What was sequenced was PBMCs. CDR3 in DNA: TGTGCCAGCAGTGAAGGGGGTCAGCCGGGTGAAAAACTGTTTTTT. Translation gives CASSEGGQPGEKLFF.